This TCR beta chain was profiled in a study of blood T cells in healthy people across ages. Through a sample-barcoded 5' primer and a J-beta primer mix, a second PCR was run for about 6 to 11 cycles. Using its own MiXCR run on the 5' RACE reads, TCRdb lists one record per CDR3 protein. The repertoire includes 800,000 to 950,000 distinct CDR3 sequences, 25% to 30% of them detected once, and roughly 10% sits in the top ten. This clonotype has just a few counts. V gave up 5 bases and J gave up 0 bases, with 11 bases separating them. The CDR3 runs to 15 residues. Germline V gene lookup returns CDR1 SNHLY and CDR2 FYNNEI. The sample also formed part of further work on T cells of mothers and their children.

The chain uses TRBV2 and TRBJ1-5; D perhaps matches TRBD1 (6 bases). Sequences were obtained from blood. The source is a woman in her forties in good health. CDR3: CASSPQGFSNQPQHF. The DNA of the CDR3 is TGTGCCAGCAGTCCACAGGGATTTAGCAATCAGCCCCAGCATTTT.